One T cell receptor beta chain is described in this entry. Its antigen is not identified. The CDR3 loop spans 16 amino acids. CDR1 and CDR2 from the germline V gene are SGHTA and FQGTGA. V lost 5 bases and J lost 0, with 15 bases in between. This entry comes from a study of cytomegalovirus exposure and HLA in healthy donors. Broader study findings: Serostatus for CMV was the only available immune exposure information. Later analysis identified 16,000 or so TCR beta sequences associated with HLA alleles, using a false discovery rate threshold of 0.05. Sequencing likely generated an artifact that appeared as a cluster of highly shared sequence variants.

Vbeta (60) and Jbeta (13) primers were used in the PCR. Assay: immunoSEQ multiplex PCR; the TCRdb copy retains only in-frame clones and omits some. The sample yields roughly 180,000 clones, 75% to 90% seen once. The chain joins TRBV7-3 to TRBJ2-3, with a possible D match to TRBD2 (6 bases). Sequencing used PBMCs. The TCR comes from a woman aged 50 to 60 in good health and CMV-seropositive. CDR3 in DNA: TGTGCCAGCAGCCCCATGGAGGGACTTAGCACAGATACGCAGTATTTT. This gives the protein CASSPMEGLSTDTQYF. Together with reference TRBV7-3 and TRBJ2-3, the CDR3 gives the full variable domain: GAGVSQTPSNKVTEKGKYVELRCDPISGHTALYWYRQSLGQGPEFLIYFQGTGAADDSGLPNDRFFAVRPEGSVSTLKIQRTERGDSAVYLCASSPMEGLSTDTQYFGPGTRLTVL.